The 29 T cell receptor beta chains presented below share a single source sample, sequenced in a study of shared clonotypes between healthy human individuals. Measured with immunoSEQ multiplex PCR; TCRdb has only the in-frame clones, and not every one. The sample includes approximately 1,000,000 clones, 75% to 80% of them seen just once. Material for sequencing was memory CD4+ T cells from PBMCs. Documented subset: CD45RA-negative fraction. The receptor set was obtained from a man younger than 35 in good health. Some clones in this sample may be carry-over from other donors' samples.

The CDR3, as DNA: TGTGCCTGGAGAGCCCCCGGGACATCCTATGGCTACACCTTC. Translation gives CAWRAPGTSYGYTF. The chain couples TRBV30 to TRBJ1-2, with D maybe TRBD1 (6 bases). The CDR3 extends over 14 amino acids. Trimming took 3 bases from V and 4 from J, leaving 15 bases between them. Germline V lookup: CDR1 GTSNPN, CDR2 SVGIG (reference sequence).

The chain couples TRBV25-1 to TRBJ2-3, with D possibly being TRBD1 or TRBD2 (5 bases each). The CDR3 sequence is 13 residues long. Germline V gene data show CDR1 as MGHDK and CDR2 as SYGVNS. Trimming cost V 8 bases and J 3 bases, with 12 bases left between them. CDR3 residues: CASRFGATDTQYF. The CDR3 region has the DNA TGTGCCAGCCGGTTCGGGGCTACAGATACGCAGTATTTT.

V and J are TRBV2 and TRBJ2-6; perhaps D is TRBD1 or TRBD2 (5 bases each). Trimming took off 6 bases at V and 0 bases at J, with 9 bases between the two ends. Looked up from germline, CDR1 is SNHLY and CDR2 is FYNNEI. The CDR3 runs to 15 residues. The CDR3 DNA reads TGTGCCAGCAGGGAGGACAACTCTGGGGCCAACGTCCTGACTTTC. This sequence encodes CASREDNSGANVLTF.

The V call is TRBV28, the J call TRBJ2-7; no definite D call. Trimming took 8 bases from V and 2 from J, leaving 13 bases between them. The CDR3 extends over 13 amino acids. Germline CDR1 reads MDHEN; CDR2 reads SYDVKM. The CDR3 loop is CASPRLYPYEQYF. The CDR3 nucleotides are TGTGCCAGCCCTCGGCTTTACCCCTACGAGCAGTACTTC. Full variable domain (missing parts from reference TRBV28 and TRBJ2-7): DVKVTQSSRYLVKRTGEKVFLECVQDMDHENMFWYRQDPGLGLRLIYFSYDVKMKEKGDIPEGYSVSREKKERFSLILESASTNQTSMYLCASPRLYPYEQYFGPGTRLTVT.

This chain joins TRBV7-3 and TRBJ2-5, with D perhaps matching TRBD2 (5 bases). The DNA end is a closer match to TRBJ2-7, so the J assignment may be wrong. The CDR3 contains 15 residues. The germline CDR1 and CDR2 sequences are SGHTA and FQGTGA. CDR3 DNA sequence: TGTGCCAGCAGCTTAATCGGTAGCGCCTTGAACGAGCAGTACTTC. Amino acid sequence: CASSLIGSALNEQYF.

This chain links TRBV7-2 with TRBJ2-1; 8 bases fit TRBD2. This CDR3 contains 19 residues. Germline V gene lookup returns CDR1 SGHTA and CDR2 FQGNSA. With V trimmed by 3 bases and J by 1 base, 14 bases remained unmatched. Here the CDR3 DNA reads TGTGCCAGCAGCTTGGGGAGCGGGAGCTCTATTGGATCCTACAATGAGCAGTTCTTC. Translation gives CASSLGSGSSIGSYNEQFF.

V is TRBV7-9 and J is TRBJ1-1; D is unclear. Trimming cost V 3 bases and J 6 bases, with 8 bases left between them. CDR3 length: 12 residues. Germline assignment: CDR1 SEHNR and CDR2 FQNEAQ (reference sequence). CDR3 sequence: CASSFPGSEAFF. CDR3 nucleotides: TGTGCCAGCAGCTTTCCAGGATCTGAAGCTTTCTTT.

The chain carries TRBV9 and TRBJ1-2, with D maybe TRBD1 (5 bases). Trimming cost V 0 bases and J 7 bases, with 10 bases left between them. CDR1 and CDR2 from the germline V gene are SGDLS and YYNGEE. This CDR3 is 13 amino acids long. Here the CDR3 reads CASSVVPGSGYTF. The CDR3 DNA reads as TGTGCCAGCAGCGTAGTTCCAGGGAGTGGCTACACCTTC.

This clone was counted between two and nine times. The V gene is TRBV9, the J gene TRBJ2-7; 10 nucleotides match TRBD2. Germline V CDR1 and CDR2: SGDLS, YYNGEE. The CDR3 loop spans 15 amino acids. The ends lost 3 bases at V and 3 bases at J; junction bases unmatched: 6. The CDR3 here is CASSAQGLASYEQYF. The CDR3 nucleotides read TGTGCCAGCAGCGCCCAGGGACTAGCGAGCTACGAGCAGTACTTC. Based on the CDR3 plus reference TRBV9 and TRBJ2-7, the full variable domain is DSGVTQTPKHLITATGQRVTLRCSPRSGDLSVYWYQQSLDQGLQFLIQYYNGEERAKGNILERFSAQQFPDLHSELNLSSLELGDSALYFCASSAQGLASYEQYFGPGTRLTVT.

V usage is TRBV5-1 and J usage is TRBJ2-7; D not resolved. The CDR3 length is 15 residues. The germline V gene encodes CDR1 SGHRS and CDR2 YFSETQ. Trimming pared 4 bases from V and 4 bases from J, leaving 18 bases between. CDR3: CASSGRDFPKYEQYF. DNA for the CDR3: TGCGCCAGCAGCGGAAGGGATTTTCCCAAATACGAGCAGTACTTC.

The V and J genes are TRBV5-6 and TRBJ1-5; D gene unclear. Germline V lookup: CDR1 SGHDT, CDR2 YYEEEE. The ends were cut back, 4 bases at V and 3 bases at J, with 17 bases in the middle. This CDR3 region has 16 residues. CDR3 in amino acids: CASSIGPSSHNQPQHF. The CDR3 nucleotides are TGTGCCAGCAGCATAGGACCTTCAAGTCACAATCAGCCCCAGCATTTT.

This chain uses TRBV7-3 with TRBJ2-1; TRBD2 is a possible D gene (5 bases). Germline V CDR1 and CDR2: SGHTA, FQGTGA. The length of the CDR3 is 15 residues. Trimming took 3 bases from V and 0 from J, leaving 9 bases between them. CDR3 residues: CASSFGGPSYNEQFF. The CDR3 DNA is TGTGCCAGCAGCTTTGGCGGGCCCTCCTACAATGAGCAGTTCTTC. Full variable domain (rest looked up from reference TRBV7-3 and TRBJ2-1): GAGVSQTPSNKVTEKGKYVELRCDPISGHTALYWYRQSLGQGPEFLIYFQGTGAADDSGLPNDRFFAVRPEGSVSTLKIQRTERGDSAVYLCASSFGGPSYNEQFFGPGTRLTVL.

The chain couples TRBV14 to TRBJ1-5; D gene ambiguous. Germline values: CDR1 SGHDN, CDR2 FVKESK. Trimming left V 1 base short and J 0 bases short, with 13 bases between. The CDR3 totals 17 residues. The CDR3 nucleotides are TGTGCCAGCAGCCAAGTTAAACAGAAACATAGCAATCAGCCCCAGCATTTT. It translates to CASSQVKQKHSNQPQHF.

The gene calls are TRBV27 and TRBJ2-5; D may be TRBD1 or TRBD2 (5 bases each). From germline, CDR1 is MNHEY and CDR2 SMNVEV (reference sequence). V dropped 2 bases and J dropped 2 bases, with 9 bases sitting between them. CDR3 size: 14 residues. Written as DNA, the CDR3 is TGTGCCAGCAGTTTACGGGACGGACAAGAGACCCAGTACTTC. Its protein product is CASSLRDGQETQYF.

The rearrangement links TRBV10-3 to TRBJ2-7; the D call may be TRBD1 or TRBD2 (5 bases each). V dropped 6 bases and J dropped 3 bases, with 15 bases sitting between them. This CDR3 spans 14 amino acids. Germline V CDR1 and CDR2: ENHRY, SYGVKD. The CDR3 spells CAIRGTGRYYEQYF. In nucleotides, the CDR3 is TGTGCCATCAGAGGGACGGGACGTTACTACGAGCAGTACTTC.

V gene TRBV29-1 combines with J gene TRBJ1-2; D gene ambiguous. The V gene's germline CDR1 is SQVTM and CDR2 ANQGSEA. This CDR3 contains 17 residues. Trimming took 3 bases from V and 3 from J, leaving 23 bases between them. The CDR3 bases are TGCAGCGTTGAGGGTAGCACAGCTCCTTCAATCTACTATGGCTACACCTTC. As protein: CSVEGSTAPSIYYGYTF.

This chain links TRBV18 with TRBJ2-1, with TRBD2 matching 9 bases. This CDR3 has 17 residues. The germline V gene has CDR1 KGHSH and CDR2 LQKENI. Trimming removed 1 base from V and 4 bases from J; junction bases left unmatched: 8. The CDR3 DNA reads TGTGCCAGCTCACCACGGATGGCTAGCGGGACATACAATGAGCAGTTCTTC. Its protein is CASSPRMASGTYNEQFF.

The chain is built from TRBV7-3 and TRBJ1-1, with 8 bases aligning to TRBD1. J gave up 1 base and V 3 bases, and 10 bases lay outside the gene matches. This CDR3 is built from 17 residues. The germline gives CDR1 SGHTA, CDR2 FQGTGA. The CDR3 is CASSFRGRGEGNTEAFF. The CDR3 region has the DNA TGTGCCAGCAGCTTCAGGGGGCGAGGGGAAGGGAACACTGAAGCTTTCTTT.

The chain recombines TRBV19 with TRBJ1-1; 8 positions match TRBD1. V lost 7 bases, J lost 5 bases, and 12 bases stayed unmatched. Germline V lookup: CDR1 LNHDA, CDR2 SQIVND (reference sequence). CDR3 length: 15 residues. The DNA of the CDR3 is TGTGCCAGTACCTCCCGGACAGGGTTTGGGACTGAAGCTTTCTTT. This sequence encodes CASTSRTGFGTEAFF.

CDR3 DNA: TGTGCCAGCAGCCCGGATTCGGACAGGGTCGAGACCCAGTACTTC. Its translation: CASSPDSDRVETQYF. The genes are TRBV5-4 and TRBJ2-5, with 8 bases matching TRBD1. The CDR3 totals 15 residues. V was pared by 4 bases and J by 5 bases, with 10 bases of the junction left unmatched. Germline V gene data show CDR1 as SGHNT and CDR2 as YYREEE (reference sequence).

The rearrangement uses TRBV5-5 and TRBJ1-1; unclear D gene. Trimming stripped 2 bases from V and 6 bases from J, with 11 bases between. The CDR3 has 13 residues. The germline CDR1 and CDR2 sequences are SGHKS and YYEKEE (reference sequence). Here the CDR3 reads CASSFQVYAEAFF. The CDR3 nucleotides are TGTGCCAGCAGCTTTCAGGTGTACGCTGAAGCTTTCTTT. Supplemented by reference TRBV5-5 and TRBJ1-1, the full variable domain reads DAGVTQSPTHLIKTRGQQVTLRCSPISGHKSVSWYQQVLGQGPQFIFQYYEKEERGRGNFPDRFSARQFPNYSSELNVNALLLGDSALYLCASSFQVYAEAFFGQGTRLTVV.

V usage is TRBV7-2 and J usage is TRBJ2-5, with a tentative D call TRBD2 (6 bases). Germline CDR1 SGHTA, CDR2 FQGNSA. V dropped 1 base and J dropped 2 bases, with 11 bases sitting between them. The CDR3 covers 15 residues. In DNA form, the CDR3 reads TGTGCCAGCAGCTTAGTTCGGGGGAATCAAGAGACCCAGTACTTC. This translates into CASSLVRGNQETQYF.

The V and J genes are TRBV29-1 and TRBJ1-2; TRBD1 agrees at 8 bases. With 7 bases clipped from V and 5 bases from J, the junction kept 9 bases outside the gene matches. The CDR3 is 13 residues long. Germline CDR1 reads SQVTM; CDR2 reads ANQGSEA. CDR3 protein: CSAAGTGLYGYTF. Written as DNA, the CDR3 is TGCAGCGCTGCAGGGACAGGACTATATGGCTACACCTTC.

This clone is a singleton in its sample. This sequence joins TRBV30 and TRBJ1-5; TRBD1 matches 7 bases. Germline assignment: CDR1 GTSNPN and CDR2 SVGIG (reference sequence). The CDR3 extends over 16 amino acids. Germline trimming cut 1 base from V and 0 bases from J; bases unmatched to any gene: 6. The CDR3 coding sequence is TGTGCCTGGAGTGAGGGGACAGCTTATAGCAATCAGCCCCAGCATTTT. It specifies CAWSEGTAYSNQPQHF.

For this clone: The junction departs from germline at one end; a sequencing error may be responsible. This sequence joins TRBV7-9 and TRBJ1-1, with 8 bases matching TRBD1. The CDR3 runs to 14 residues. In germline, CDR1 is SEHNR, CDR2 FQNEAQ (reference sequence). CDR3 sequence reads: CASSLEGQAGRFRF. DNA for the CDR3: TGTGCCAGCAGCTTAGAGGGACAGGCGGGCAGGTTTCGCTTT.

V usage is TRBV7-9 and J usage is TRBJ2-3; TRBD2 might be the D (6 bases). CDR1 and CDR2 from the germline V gene are SEHNR and FQNEAQ (reference sequence). Between the trimmed V and J ends, which lost 3 bases and 6 bases, there was a span of 19 bases. The CDR3 is 16 residues long. The CDR3 coding sequence is TGTGCCAGCAGCTTTTTCCTCGCGGGGTCCTCTGATACGCAGTATTTT. Amino acids: CASSFFLAGSSDTQYF.

The chain links TRBV6-5 to TRBJ2-2; no firm D call. The CDR3 runs 15 residues. Per germline, CDR1 MNHEY and CDR2 SVGAGI. V was pared by 6 bases and J by 5 bases, with 16 bases between. CDR3 protein: CASSQHRGDTGELFF. DNA of the CDR3: TGTGCCAGCAGCCAACACCGCGGAGATACCGGGGAGCTGTTTTTT.

The J gene is TRBJ2-5, the V gene TRBV4-1, with D hard to call. Trimming took 4 bases from V and 4 from J, leaving 13 bases between them. Germline V gives CDR1 MGHRA, CDR2 YSYEKL. CDR3 size: 14 residues. As DNA, the CDR3 is TGCGCCAGCAGCCCCCAGCCACTGGGAGAGACCCAGTACTTC. This translates into CASSPQPLGETQYF.

As regards this clone: Other nucleotide sequences from this sample produce the same CDR3. V usage is TRBV28 and J usage is TRBJ1-2; D is unclear. The germline gives CDR1 MDHEN, CDR2 SYDVKM. The germline V and J ends were trimmed by 5 bases and 4 bases, with 8 bases remaining between them. The CDR3 consists of 12 residues. CDR3 coding DNA: TGTGCCAGCAGTCTTGGTGGCTATGGCTACACCTTC. Protein sequence: CASSLGGYGYTF.